What follows are 18 T cell receptor beta chains derived from one specimen sequenced in a study of cytomegalovirus exposure and HLA in healthy donors. The PCR used 60 Vbeta and 13 Jbeta primers. Produced via immunoSEQ multiplex PCR; TCRdb's table is partial and in-frame only. The table lists about 110,000 clones, about 70% of them singletons. The sequencing sample was made of PBMCs. The source is a boy aged 10-17 years in good health and CMV-seronegative.

The rearrangement joins TRBV7-2 to TRBJ1-1, with D possibly matching TRBD1 (5 bases). The germline V gene encodes CDR1 SGHTA and CDR2 FQGNSA. The CDR3 spans 13 residues. Trimming took off 0 bases at V and 5 bases at J, with 7 bases between the two ends. The CDR3 region is CASSLARVTEAFF. CDR3 in DNA: TGTGCCAGCAGCTTAGCCAGGGTGACTGAAGCTTTCTTT.

The chain links TRBV5-1 to TRBJ2-5; 7 nucleotides line up with TRBD1. This CDR3 has 14 amino acids. The V and J ends lost 4 bases and 4 bases, in that order; junction bases with no gene match: 7. Germline CDR1 is SGHRS and CDR2 is YFSETQ. DNA for the CDR3: TGCGCCAGCAGCCCAACGACAGGGCGAGAGACCCAGTACTTC. Translated: CASSPTTGRETQYF.

This clone has a handful of counts. The rearrangement uses TRBV6-6 and TRBJ2-3; D is unclear. The CDR3 totals 13 residues. V dropped 6 bases and J dropped 2 bases, with 9 bases sitting between them. CDR1 is MNHNY, CDR2 SVGAGI, per germline (reference sequence). The CDR3 nucleotides read TGTGCCAGCAGCTCCGCGGACACAGATACGCAGTATTTT. It specifies CASSSADTDTQYF.

The chain is built from TRBV7-3 and TRBJ2-7; 10 bases are shared with TRBD2. The CDR3 totals 15 residues. The germline gives CDR1 SGHTA, CDR2 FQGTGA. Trimming at V came to 3 bases and at J to 5 bases, leaving 7 bases not matched to a gene. The CDR3 loop is CASSLGPSGGNEQYF. In DNA, the CDR3 is TGTGCCAGCAGCTTGGGACCTAGCGGGGGAAACGAGCAGTACTTC.

The CDR3 DNA follows: TGTGCTAGCCGTAACCGGGAATCCTCCTCCTCCTACAATGAGCAGTTCTTC. Amino acids: CASRNRESSSSYNEQFF. The rearrangement joins TRBV12-5 to TRBJ2-1; TRBD2 is a possible D gene (5 bases). The germline V gene encodes CDR1 LGHNT and CDR2 FRNRAP. V lost 9 bases and J lost 0, with 21 bases in between. The CDR3 has 17 residues.

This chain connects TRBV4-1 to TRBJ2-3; 13 nucleotides align to TRBD2. The length of the CDR3 is 16 residues. Germline V gene lookup returns CDR1 MGHRA and CDR2 YSYEKL. The V and J ends lost 6 bases and 6 bases, in that order; junction bases with no gene match: 9. CDR3 in DNA: TGCGCCAGCAGGCTGGGACTAGCGGGGCGGAGGGATACGCAGTATTTT. Translated: CASRLGLAGRRDTQYF.

V and J are TRBV21-1 and TRBJ1-1; the D call of TRBD1 is as the table states it, not checked on the DNA. TRBV21-1 is listed as a pseudogene. This CDR3 contains 14 residues. CDR3 coding DNA: TGTGCCAGCAGCAGAGACAGGGGGCCCAAGGAGGCTTTCTTT. It codes for CASSRDRGPKEAFF.

This clone was observed a few times. The chain combines TRBV6-5 with TRBJ2-7, with D maybe TRBD1 (6 bases). The ends were cut back, 0 bases at V and 2 bases at J, with 8 bases in the middle. The CDR3 runs 14 residues. CDR1 is MNHEY and CDR2 is SVGAGI in the germline V gene. In DNA, the CDR3 is TGTGCCAGCAGTTACTCAAGGGGGACCTACGAGCAGTACTTC. It translates to CASSYSRGTYEQYF.

The CDR3 is CSVGQVAETQYF. The CDR3 DNA reads TGCAGCGTGGGACAGGTGGCAGAGACCCAGTACTTC. This sequence joins TRBV29-1 and TRBJ2-5; the match to TRBD1 covers 8 bases. The length of the CDR3 is 12 residues. The germline CDR1 and CDR2 sequences are SQVTM and ANQGSEA. Trimming removed 6 bases from V and 4 bases from J; junction bases left unmatched: 4.

This chain links TRBV5-6 with TRBJ1-5; weak D call: TRBD1 (5 bases). There are 15 residues in the CDR3. Trimming shortened V by 4 bases and J by 7 bases, and 18 bases separated the two germline ends. Per germline, CDR1 SGHDT and CDR2 YYEEEE. The DNA for the CDR3 is TGTGCCAGCAGCCGTGGGGCCGGCGACGGGCAGCCCCAGCATTTT. This sequence encodes CASSRGAGDGQPQHF.

The rearrangement joins TRBV7-9 to TRBJ2-7, with a tentative D call TRBD1 (5 bases). Germline V gene data show CDR1 as SEHNR and CDR2 as FQNEAQ (reference sequence). The CDR3 totals 14 residues. V was pared by 3 bases and J by 4 bases, with 13 bases between. The CDR3 here is CASSFLGVWYEQYF. The CDR3 coding sequence is TGTGCCAGCAGCTTTTTAGGGGTCTGGTACGAGCAGTACTTC.

The chain has TRBV19 and TRBJ1-4; D is uncertain. From germline, CDR1 is LNHDA and CDR2 SQIVND (reference sequence). V shed 6 bases and J shed 4 bases, with 15 bases lying between them. The CDR3 extends over 15 amino acids. The CDR3 region is CASRHPGSLNEKLFF. Written as DNA, the CDR3 is TGTGCCAGTAGGCACCCGGGGAGCCTTAATGAAAAACTGTTTTTT.

This clone was detected only a few times. The V and J genes are TRBV5-6 and TRBJ1-4; possibly TRBD1 for D (5 bases). The CDR3 extends over 16 amino acids. V was shortened by 6 bases and J by 0 bases, with 15 bases between the two germline ends. Germline values: CDR1 SGHDT, CDR2 YYEEEE. The CDR3 nucleotides read TGTGCCAGCAACCTCTGGACACCTACAACTAATGAAAAACTGTTTTTT. Encoded protein: CASNLWTPTTNEKLFF.

The V and J genes are TRBV7-9 and TRBJ2-7; TRBD2 matches at 12 bases. Per the germline V gene, CDR1 is SEHNR and CDR2 is FQNEAQ (reference sequence). J lost 7 bases, V lost 0 bases, and 10 bases had no gene match. This CDR3 is built from 17 residues. The CDR3, as DNA: TGTGCCAGCAGCTTAGCGTACCTAGCGGGGGGGCTGGAGGAGCAGTACTTC. Its protein product is CASSLAYLAGGLEEQYF.

The rearrangement joins TRBV5-1 to TRBJ1-1, with D possibly being TRBD1 (5 bases). Between the trimmed V and J ends, which lost 6 bases and 8 bases, there was a span of 17 bases. The CDR3 sequence is 13 residues long. The V gene's germline CDR1 is SGHRS and CDR2 YFSETQ. CDR3 in DNA: TGCGCCAGCACCGGGACTCTAGAGGGGGAAGCTTTCTTT. This sequence encodes CASTGTLEGEAFF.

The chain couples TRBV9 to TRBJ1-2; D might be TRBD1 (6 bases). Trimming stripped 1 base from V and 8 bases from J, with 15 bases between. This CDR3 spans 14 amino acids. CDR1 is SGDLS, CDR2 YYNGEE, per germline. The CDR3 protein is CASSVYGGRGGYTF. The CDR3, as DNA: TGTGCCAGCAGCGTATATGGGGGCCGTGGAGGCTACACCTTC.

The chain combines TRBV28 with TRBJ2-4, with D perhaps TRBD2 (6 bases). Deletions cut 2 bases from V and 3 bases from J, with 11 bases between. From germline, CDR1 is MDHEN and CDR2 SYDVKM. The CDR3 runs 15 residues. CDR3 sequence reads: CASSLIGGSKNIQYF. The CDR3 DNA is TGTGCCAGCAGTTTAATTGGGGGGAGCAAAAACATTCAGTACTTC.

V is TRBV28 and J is TRBJ2-1; the match to TRBD1 covers 11 bases. The CDR3 runs to 15 residues. Germline V gene sequence: CDR1 MDHEN, CDR2 SYDVKM. V was clipped by 5 bases and J by 7 bases; unmatched bases: 7. DNA of the CDR3: TGTGCCAGCAGTCCCCGGGACAGGGGGATAAATGAGCAGTTCTTC. Its protein product is CASSPRDRGINEQFF.